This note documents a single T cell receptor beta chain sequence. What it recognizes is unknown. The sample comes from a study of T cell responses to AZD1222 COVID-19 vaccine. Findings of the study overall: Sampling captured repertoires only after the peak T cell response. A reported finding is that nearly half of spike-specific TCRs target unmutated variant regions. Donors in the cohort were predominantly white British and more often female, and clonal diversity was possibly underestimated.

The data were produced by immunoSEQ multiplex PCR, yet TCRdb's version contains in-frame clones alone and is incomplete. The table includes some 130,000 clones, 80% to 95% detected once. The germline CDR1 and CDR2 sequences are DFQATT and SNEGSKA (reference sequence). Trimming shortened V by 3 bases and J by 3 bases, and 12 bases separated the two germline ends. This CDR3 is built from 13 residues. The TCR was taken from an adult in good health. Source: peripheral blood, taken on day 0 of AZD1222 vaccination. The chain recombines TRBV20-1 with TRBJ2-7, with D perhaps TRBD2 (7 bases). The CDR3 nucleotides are TGCAGTGCTAGTCCGGGGGGCGACTACGAGCAGTACTTC. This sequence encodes CSASPGGDYEQYF.